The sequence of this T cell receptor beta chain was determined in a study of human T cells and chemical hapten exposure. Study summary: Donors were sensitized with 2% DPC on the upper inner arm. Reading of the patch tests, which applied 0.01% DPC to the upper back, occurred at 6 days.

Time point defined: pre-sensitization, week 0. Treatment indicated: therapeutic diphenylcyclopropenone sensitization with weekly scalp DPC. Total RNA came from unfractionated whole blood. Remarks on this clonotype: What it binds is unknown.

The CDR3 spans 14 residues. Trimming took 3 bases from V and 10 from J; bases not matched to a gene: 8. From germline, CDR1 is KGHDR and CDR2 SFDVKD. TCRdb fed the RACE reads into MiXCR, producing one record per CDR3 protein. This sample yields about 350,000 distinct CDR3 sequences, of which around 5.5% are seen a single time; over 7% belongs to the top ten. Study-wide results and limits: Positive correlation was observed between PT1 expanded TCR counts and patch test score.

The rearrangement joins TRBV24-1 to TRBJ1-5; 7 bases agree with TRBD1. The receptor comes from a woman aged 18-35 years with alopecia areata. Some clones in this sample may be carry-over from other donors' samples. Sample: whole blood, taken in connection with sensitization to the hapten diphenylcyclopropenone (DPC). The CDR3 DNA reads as TGTGCCACCAGTGATGGACAGGCTGTCTATCCCCAGCATTTT. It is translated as CATSDGQAVYPQHF.